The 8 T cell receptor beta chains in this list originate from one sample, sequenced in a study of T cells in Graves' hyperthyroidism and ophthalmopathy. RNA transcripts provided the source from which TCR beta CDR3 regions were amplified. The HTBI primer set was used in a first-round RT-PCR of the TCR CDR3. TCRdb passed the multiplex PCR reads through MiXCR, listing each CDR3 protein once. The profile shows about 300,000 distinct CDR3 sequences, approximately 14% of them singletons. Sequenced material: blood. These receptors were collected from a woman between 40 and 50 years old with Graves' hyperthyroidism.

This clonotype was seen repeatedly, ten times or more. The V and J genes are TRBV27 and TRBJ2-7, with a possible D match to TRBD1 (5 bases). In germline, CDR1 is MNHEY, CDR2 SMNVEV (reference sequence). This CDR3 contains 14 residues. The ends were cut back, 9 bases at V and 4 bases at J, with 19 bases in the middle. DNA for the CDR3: TGTGCCAGTCGCGATTGGACATACCCATACGAGCAGTACTTC. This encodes CASRDWTYPYEQYF.

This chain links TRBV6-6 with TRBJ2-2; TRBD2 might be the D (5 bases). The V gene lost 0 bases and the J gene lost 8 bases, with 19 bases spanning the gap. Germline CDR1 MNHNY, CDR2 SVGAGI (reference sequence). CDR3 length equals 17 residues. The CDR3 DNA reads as TGTGCCAGCAGTTACTCGTTAGGCCCACTCTGGAGGGGGGAGCTGTTTTTT. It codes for CASSYSLGPLWRGELFF.

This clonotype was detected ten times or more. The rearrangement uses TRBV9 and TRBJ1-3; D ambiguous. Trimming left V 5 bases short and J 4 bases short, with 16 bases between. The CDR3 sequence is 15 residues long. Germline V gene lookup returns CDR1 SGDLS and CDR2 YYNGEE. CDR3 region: CASSETPTFGNTIYF. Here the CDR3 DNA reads TGTGCCAGCAGTGAGACTCCTACCTTCGGAAACACCATATATTTT.

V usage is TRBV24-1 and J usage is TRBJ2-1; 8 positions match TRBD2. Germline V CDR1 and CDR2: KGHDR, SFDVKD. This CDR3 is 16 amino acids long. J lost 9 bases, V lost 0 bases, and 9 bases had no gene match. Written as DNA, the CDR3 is TGTGCCACCAGTGATTTGGGCGGGCCGGGGGGGACTGAGCAGTTCTTC. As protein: CATSDLGGPGGTEQFF.

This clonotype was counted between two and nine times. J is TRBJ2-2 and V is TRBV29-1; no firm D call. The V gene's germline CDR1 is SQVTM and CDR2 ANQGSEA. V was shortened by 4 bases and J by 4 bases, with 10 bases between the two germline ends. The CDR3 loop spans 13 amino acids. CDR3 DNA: TGCAGCGTTGGGGGTCGGGCCACCGGGGAGCTGTTTTTT. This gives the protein CSVGGRATGELFF.

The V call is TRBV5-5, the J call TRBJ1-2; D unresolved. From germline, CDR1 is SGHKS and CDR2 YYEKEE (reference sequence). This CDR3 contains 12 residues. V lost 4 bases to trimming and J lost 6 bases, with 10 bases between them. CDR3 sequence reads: CASSKNRDGYTF. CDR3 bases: TGTGCCAGCAGCAAAAACAGAGATGGCTACACCTTC.

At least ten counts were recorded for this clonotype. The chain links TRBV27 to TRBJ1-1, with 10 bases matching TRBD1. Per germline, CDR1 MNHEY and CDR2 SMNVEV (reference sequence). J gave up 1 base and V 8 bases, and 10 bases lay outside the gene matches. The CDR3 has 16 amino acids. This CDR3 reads CASLRAGTGANTEAFF. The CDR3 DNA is TGTGCCAGCCTGAGAGCCGGGACAGGGGCGAACACTGAAGCTTTCTTT.

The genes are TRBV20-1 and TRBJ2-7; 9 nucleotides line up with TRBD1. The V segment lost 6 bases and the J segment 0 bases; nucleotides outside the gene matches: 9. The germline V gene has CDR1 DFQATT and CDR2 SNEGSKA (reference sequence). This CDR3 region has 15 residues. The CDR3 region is CSAQGQGRSSYEQYF. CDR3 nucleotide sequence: TGCAGTGCCCAGGGACAGGGTAGGAGCTCCTACGAGCAGTACTTC.